The rows below give T cell receptor beta chains drawn from one sample of a study of early T cells in non-severe SARS-CoV-2 infection. A single record per CDR3 protein comes from TCRdb applying MiXCR to the 5' RACE reads. The data show about 45,000 distinct CDR3 sequences, 9.5% to 13% seen once. The sequencing input was whole blood. The receptor set was obtained from an adult who was a healthcare worker with PCR-confirmed SARS-CoV-2 infection or an uninfected control (not recorded which). Each CDR3 is given with its conserved first and last residue. Each record gives: D gene, J gene, clone size, V gene, CDR3 protein, CDR3 DNA. D genes are given only for firm matches. The size entry is marked missing in some rows and otherwise reads once, few, many or a size class.

TRBD2,TRBJ2-2,many,TRBV7-8,CASSLFTSGSTGELFF,TGTGCCAGCAGCTTATTTACCAGCGGGAGTACCGGGGAGCTGTTTTTT
-,TRBJ1-1,few,TRBV5-4,CASSLDLGSSAEAFF,TGTGCCAGCAGCTTGGATTTGGGTAGTTCGGCTGAAGCTTTCTTT
-,TRBJ1-2,many,TRBV7-9,CASSLEAVGYTF,TGTGCCAGCAGCTTAGAGGCGGTTGGCTACACCTTC
TRBD1,TRBJ2-1,many,TRBV5-1,CASSSGTGSYNEQFF,TGCGCCAGCAGCTCCGGGACAGGATCCTACAATGAGCAGTTCTTC
-,TRBJ2-7,few,TRBV12-3/TRBV12-4,CASSTMTRNYEQYF,TGTGCCAGCAGTACTATGACACGGAACTACGAGCAGTACTTC
TRBD1,TRBJ2-5,-,TRBV6-6,CASSNPPGTGDQETQYF,TGTGCCAGCAGTAACCCCCCCGGGACAGGTGACCAAGAGACCCAGTACTTC
-,TRBJ2-7,many,TRBV5-8,CASSLETSYEQYF,TGTGCCAGCAGCTTGGAAACCTCCTACGAGCAGTACTTC
-,TRBJ1-1,-,TRBV2,CASRGDHTEAFF,TGTGCCAGCAGAGGGGATCACACTGAAGCTTTCTTT
TRBD2,TRBJ2-1,many,TRBV2,CASKSGSSNEQFF,TGTGCCAGCAAAAGCGGGAGTTCGAATGAGCAGTTCTTC
TRBD1,TRBJ2-5,many,TRBV9,CASSKRPGQGIAETQYF,TGTGCCAGCAGCAAACGACCGGGACAGGGTATCGCAGAGACCCAGTACTTC
TRBD1,TRBJ2-6,many,TRBV19,CASSPITGAGANVLTF,TGTGCCAGTAGTCCGATCACAGGGGCCGGGGCCAACGTCCTGACTTTC
TRBD1,TRBJ2-3,many,TRBV6-5,CASLTGNGTDTQYF,TGTGCCAGCCTGACAGGGAATGGAACAGATACGCAGTATTTT
TRBD1,TRBJ2-1,many,TRBV27,CASSTLEGAFSDEQFF,TGTGCCAGCAGTACCCTAGAGGGGGCCTTTAGCGATGAGCAGTTCTTC
TRBD1,TRBJ2-1,many,TRBV7-2,CASSFSGTGVNNEQFF,TGTGCCAGCAGCTTCTCCGGGACAGGGGTTAACAATGAGCAGTTCTTC
TRBD2,TRBJ2-2,many,TRBV7-2,CASSLGGGPRTGELFF,TGTGCCAGCAGCTTAGGGGGAGGGCCTCGGACCGGGGAGCTGTTTTTT
-,TRBJ1-3,many,TRBV25-1,CASSTGTRSVGNTIYF,TGTGCCAGCAGTACCGGGACCCGGTCGGTAGGAAACACCATATATTTT
TRBD1,TRBJ2-7,-,TRBV12-3/TRBV12-4,CASSNPGTGIYEQYF,TGTGCCAGCAGTAACCCCGGGACAGGGATCTACGAGCAGTACTTC
-,TRBJ2-7,-,TRBV7-3,CASSLVAPGSTSPSEQYF,TGTGCCAGCAGCTTAGTCGCCCCCGGGTCCACCTCCCCCTCCGAGCAGTACTTC
TRBD1,TRBJ2-6,-,TRBV19,CASSTRQGYSPGANVLTF,TGTGCCAGTAGTACCCGACAGGGCTATTCCCCTGGCGCCAACGTCCTGACTTTC
-,TRBJ1-1,-,TRBV6-5,CASTESHFMNTEAFF,TGTGCCAGCACCGAAAGCCACTTCATGAACACTGAAGCTTTCTTT
TRBD1,TRBJ1-1,-,TRBV7-9,CASSLQGAYTEAFF,TGTGCCAGCAGCTTACAGGGGGCGTACACTGAAGCTTTCTTT
-,TRBJ1-3,-,TRBV28,CASSVGGSGNTIYF,TGTGCCAGCAGTGTAGGCGGCTCTGGAAACACCATATATTTT
-,TRBJ1-1,many,TRBV12-3/TRBV12-4,CASSLGARGEAFF,TGTGCCAGCAGTTTAGGCGCGAGGGGGGAAGCTTTCTTT
-,TRBJ1-1,many,TRBV29-1,CSVGEQGVRAFF,TGCAGCGTTGGAGAACAAGGCGTCCGAGCTTTCTTT
TRBD1,TRBJ2-1,many,TRBV11-2,CASSFTVPGTGYNEQFF,TGTGCCAGCAGCTTCACCGTTCCCGGGACAGGGTACAATGAGCAGTTCTTC
-,TRBJ2-5,medium-sized,TRBV7-6,CASARGRQETQYF,TGTGCCAGCGCCAGGGGACGGCAGGAGACCCAGTACTTC
-,TRBJ2-1,few,TRBV28,CASTSQNEQFF,TGTGCCAGCACTTCGCAGAATGAGCAGTTCTTC
TRBD1,TRBJ2-5,-,TRBV29-1,CSVARQGTETQYF,TGCAGCGTTGCTCGACAGGGCACGGAGACCCAGTACTTC
TRBD1,TRBJ2-7,few,TRBV28,CASSLYQGRGTNEQYF,TGTGCCAGCAGTTTATATCAGGGCAGGGGGACCAACGAGCAGTACTTC
-,TRBJ2-3,-,TRBV10-3,CAISDQQGDTQYF,TGTGCCATCAGTGATCAACAGGGAGATACGCAGTATTTT
-,TRBJ1-1,many,TRBV28,CASRTGSYTEAFF,TGTGCCAGCCGCACAGGGTCATACACTGAAGCTTTCTTT
TRBD1,TRBJ2-2,many,TRBV7-9,CASSPTNRGDTGELFF,TGTGCCAGCAGCCCCACCAACAGGGGGGACACCGGGGAGCTGTTTTTT
-,TRBJ2-3,-,TRBV6-1,CASGGPQTDTQYF,TGTGCCAGCGGGGGGCCCCAGACGGATACGCAGTATTTT
TRBD1,TRBJ2-5,few,TRBV6-6,CASTRGTAMETQYF,TGTGCCAGCACCAGAGGGACAGCTATGGAGACCCAGTACTTC
-,TRBJ1-4,-,TRBV7-2,CASSLASGGYEKLFF,TGTGCCAGCAGCTTAGCTTCGGGGGGCTACGAAAAACTGTTTTTT
-,TRBJ2-5,many,TRBV2,CASRTSQGPQYF,TGTGCCAGCAGAACTTCACAGGGACCCCAGTACTTC
TRBD1,TRBJ1-1,-,TRBV7-3,CASGLTGVNTEAFF,TGTGCCAGCGGACTCACAGGGGTCAACACTGAAGCTTTCTTT
TRBD2,TRBJ2-5,-,TRBV3-1,CASSSRLAGQETQYF,TGTGCCAGCAGCTCACGACTAGCGGGACAGGAGACCCAGTACTTC
-,TRBJ1-5,few,TRBV30,CAWSDDRNSNQPQHF,TGTGCCTGGAGTGACGACAGGAATAGCAATCAGCCCCAGCATTTT
-,TRBJ2-5,-,TRBV7-6,CASSLGTVQETQYF,TGTGCCAGCAGCTTAGGGACAGTCCAAGAGACCCAGTACTTC
-,TRBJ2-7,-,TRBV20-1,CSAARGYEQYF,TGCAGTGCTGCCCGTGGATACGAGCAGTACTTC
-,TRBJ2-7,many,TRBV3-2,CASSQGNGYRGYEQYF,TGTGCCAGCAGCCAAGGTAACGGCTACCGTGGGTACGAGCAGTACTTC